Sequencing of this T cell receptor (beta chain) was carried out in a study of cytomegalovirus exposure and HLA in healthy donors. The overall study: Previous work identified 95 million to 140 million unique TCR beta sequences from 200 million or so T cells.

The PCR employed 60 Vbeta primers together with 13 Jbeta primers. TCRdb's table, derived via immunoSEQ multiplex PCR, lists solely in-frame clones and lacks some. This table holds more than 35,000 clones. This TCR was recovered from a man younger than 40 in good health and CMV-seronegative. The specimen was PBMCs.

The CDR3 bases are TGTGCCAGCAGCTCCCGGGACAGGGGTCTCTATGGCTACACCTTC. Amino acids: CASSSRDRGLYGYTF. The chain carries TRBV7-9 and TRBJ1-2; 10 bases agree with TRBD1. CDR3 length: 15 amino acids. CDR1 and CDR2 from the germline V gene are SEHNR and FQNEAQ (reference sequence). With V trimmed by 4 bases and J by 4 bases, 6 bases remained unmatched.